This T cell receptor beta chain comes out of a study of identical twins (TCRdb year 2016). Regarding the research as a whole: To test whether fetal clonotypes persist, this study deep-sequenced TCR alpha and beta repertoires from monozygotic twins, from unrelated adults of various ages, and from cord blood. Replicate twin experiments were performed at different times using different library preparation protocols to rule out contamination. Here is what the overall study found, with its caveats: Because the same donors could not be followed over many years, conclusions were based on cross-sectional statistical analysis. Invariant T cells such as MAIT and iNKT could partly confound zero-insertion analyses, although diverse VJ usage argued against such confounding for most clonotypes. Recombination models systematically underestimated out-of-frame TCR alpha sharing in monozygotic twins but agreed with sharing between unrelated individuals. Fewer insertions were carried by abundant cord blood beta clonotypes; a weaker similar trend was observed in young adult naive repertoires, while no such trend was observed in memory repertoires. A weaker excess of twin sharing was found in beta out-of-frame sequences because the signal-to-noise ratio was lowered by fewer shared sequences. Out-of-frame TCR alpha sequences shared between twins showed an excess of low generation-probability sequences compared with coincidental sharing between unrelated individuals.

The germline V gene provides CDR1 MNHNS and CDR2 SASEGT. Spanning cysteine to phenylalanine, the CDR3 consists of 14 amino acids. Only the CDR3 portion is preserved as DNA: 42 bases, with reading frame beginning at the first base. V is shortened by 5 bases, J by 2 bases, and the region joining them spans 11 bases. Every donor was a healthy Caucasian. Three pairs of female monozygotic twins, all aged 18 to 29 years, were included in the twin cohort. Positive isolation kits from Invitrogen were used to isolate the CD4+ and CD8+ T cell populations. The library came from 5' RACE. This sample was sequenced with an Illumina HiSeq 2000. Template switching introduced a universal primer binding site; the final cDNA contained a unique molecular identifier, enabling accurate counting of TCR cDNA molecules. Specific primers in the conserved constant-segment region were used to synthesize first-strand cDNA for the TCR alpha and beta chains. To control for contamination, every cDNA library carried two barcodes: a SMART-Mk sample barcode plus Illumina barcodes. TruSeq adapter sequences along with Illumina sample barcodes were introduced in two successive PCR steps. TCR alpha and beta cDNA libraries were sequenced on the Illumina HiSeq platform with custom primers. Processing in the source paper ran as follows. MiGEC processed the raw reads to extract unique molecular identifiers, while MiXCR was used to determine the CDR3 positions. For each individual, recombination models were inferred using an EM algorithm with the repgenHMM and IGoR tools. Shared clonotypes were analyzed with the tcR package in R, and sharing was normalized by the product of cloneset sizes. To study raw recombination free of thymic and clonal selection effects, out-of-frame nonproductive sequences were analyzed. TCRdb reworked the public reads: Q25 trimming with fastp, MiXCR clone assembly, productive beta chains retained. Entries that share a CDR3 protein sequence are merged under the most common genes and DNA. TCRdb assigned the V and J calls; the authors' analysis was not used. This sample lists approximately 500,000 distinct CDR3 sequences; roughly 24% were detected once. About 3% of the sample lies in the top ten.

A word on this clonotype: No cognate antigen has been identified for it. It has no much larger one-base neighbor in the sample; base qualities were not kept.

The same specimen was also included in a second study, on T cells expressing NK-cell markers. From that second study: Three sorted T-cell subsets (CD3+CD56+NKG2C+, CD3+CD56+NKG2C- and CD3+CD56-NKG2C+) from several donors had their TCR beta-chain repertoires profiled. Among the eight sequenced donors, seven were HCMV-seropositive and one was HCMV-seronegative. In several experiments an anti-gammadeltaTCR antibody was added to restrict sorting to alphabetaTCR-expressing T cells. In five to seven donors, the dominant CD3+CD56+NKG2C+ clonotypes were among the top 10 CD8+ clonotypes and accounted for roughly 1.0-8% of CD8+ T cells. Those dominant clonotypes were again the most abundant among CD3+CD56-NKG2C+ cells in a few donors, at roughly 25-65%. It remained unclear whether the expanded NKG2C-expressing T cell clones were specific for HCMV antigens. The eight sequenced donors were randomly selected healthy volunteers, three men and five women. HCMV-specific IgG was detected in serum with a commercial ELISA kit to determine HCMV serostatus. MIGEC was used to demultiplex reads and group the reads by UMI, and MiTCR was used to assemble and quantify clonotypes. To exclude erroneous sequences, only TCR cDNA sequences supported by at least two reads were retained. The tcR package was used for downstream repertoire analysis, with clonotypes matched between fractions based on CDR3 nucleotide sequence plus V segment. VDJmatch was used to annotate antigen specificity against VDJdb, with one amino acid substitution in CDR3 allowed.

The sequencing sample was made of CD4+ T cells sorted from blood. This chain is built from TRBV6-1 and TRBJ2-3; TRBD2 is a possible D gene, resting on 6 matching bases. The receptor was derived from a young woman in good health. The CDR3 protein: CASSPGTFTDTQYF. The bases are TGTGCCAGCAGTCCTGGGACTTTCACAGATACGCAGTATTTT.